This TCR beta chain originates from a study of cytomegalovirus exposure and HLA in healthy donors. Findings of the study overall: A few chains linked to CMV were shown in vitro to be specific for CMV antigens.

The donors were in the approximately 120-subject validation cohort; that cohort was separate from the approximately 730-subject first cohort. The repertoire was sequenced with immunoSEQ multiplex PCR; TCRdb's copy has only in-frame clones and lacks some. The sample records more than 200,000 clones, about 90% being singletons. The germline V gene encodes CDR1 SGHVS and CDR2 FQNEAQ. The CDR3 runs 15 residues. The V gene end was trimmed by 10 bases and the J gene end by 5 bases; junction bases not matched to a gene: 14. Points on this clone: Its cognate antigen is unknown.

This sequence originates from a woman between 25 and 40 years old in good health and CMV-seronegative. Sample: PBMCs. This chain links TRBV7-8 with TRBJ2-7; 10 bases are shared with TRBD1. The CDR3 loop reads CATRSGGQGRHEQYF. The CDR3 DNA reads as TGTGCCACCCGAAGCGGGGGACAGGGGCGGCACGAGCAGTACTTC. The full variable domain, completed using reference TRBV7-8 and TRBJ2-7, is GAGVSQSPRYKVAKRGQDVALRCDPISGHVSLFWYQQALGQGPEFLTYFQNEAQLDKSGLPSDRFFAERPEGSVSTLKIQRTQQEDSAVYLCATRSGGQGRHEQYFGPGTRLTVT.